This T cell receptor beta chain was identified in a study of T cells after yellow fever vaccination. TCRdb used MiXCR to reprocess the 5' RACE reads, holding one entry per CDR3 protein. The data contain 230,000 or so distinct CDR3 sequences, 6% to 8% of them singletons. This clonotype was observed at least ten times. The CDR3 has 11 residues. Trimming removed 8 bases at V and 4 bases at J, with 8 bases between. Per germline, CDR1 KGHSH and CDR2 LQKENI. The source was CD4+ T cells sorted from PBMCs, collected on the day of the yellow fever booster vaccination. The TCR originated in a man aged 30 to 45 who received the YFV17D yellow fever vaccine. The chain is built from TRBV18 and TRBJ2-5; D is uncertain. CDR3 bases: TGTGCCAGCAGCAGAGGAGAGACCCAGTACTTC. Amino acid sequence: CASSRGETQYF.